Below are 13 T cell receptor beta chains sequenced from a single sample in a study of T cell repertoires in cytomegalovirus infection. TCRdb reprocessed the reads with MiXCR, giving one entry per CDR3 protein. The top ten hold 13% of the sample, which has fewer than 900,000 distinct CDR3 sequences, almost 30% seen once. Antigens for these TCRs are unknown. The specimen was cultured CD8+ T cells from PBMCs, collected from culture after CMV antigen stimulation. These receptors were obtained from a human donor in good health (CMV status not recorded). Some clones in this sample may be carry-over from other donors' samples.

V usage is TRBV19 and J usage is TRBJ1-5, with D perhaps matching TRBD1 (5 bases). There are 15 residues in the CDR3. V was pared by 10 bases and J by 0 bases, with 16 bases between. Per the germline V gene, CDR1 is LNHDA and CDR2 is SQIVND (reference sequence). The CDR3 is CATNRGVYSNQPQHF. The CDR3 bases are TGTGCCACAAATAGAGGGGTTTATAGCAATCAGCCCCAGCATTTT.

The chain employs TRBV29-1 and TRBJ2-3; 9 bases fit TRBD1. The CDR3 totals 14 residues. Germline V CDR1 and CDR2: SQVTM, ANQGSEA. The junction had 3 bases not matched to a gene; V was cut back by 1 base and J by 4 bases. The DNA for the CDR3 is TGCAGCGTTGAAGGGGACAGGGATTCAGATACGCAGTATTTT. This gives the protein CSVEGDRDSDTQYF.

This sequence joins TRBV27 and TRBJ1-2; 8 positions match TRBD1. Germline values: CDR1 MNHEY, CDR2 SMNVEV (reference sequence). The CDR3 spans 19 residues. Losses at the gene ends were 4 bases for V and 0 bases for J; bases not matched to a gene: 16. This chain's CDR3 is CASSSLVLGTGDTNYGYTF. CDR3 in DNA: TGTGCCAGCAGTTCCCTCGTTTTAGGGACAGGAGATACTAACTATGGCTACACCTTC.

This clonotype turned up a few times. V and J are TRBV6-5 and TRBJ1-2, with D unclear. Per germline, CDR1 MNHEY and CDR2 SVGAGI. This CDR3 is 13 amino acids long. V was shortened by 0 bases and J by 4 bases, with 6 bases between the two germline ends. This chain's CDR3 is CASSYSNTYGYTF. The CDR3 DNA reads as TGTGCCAGCAGTTACTCGAATACCTATGGCTACACCTTC.

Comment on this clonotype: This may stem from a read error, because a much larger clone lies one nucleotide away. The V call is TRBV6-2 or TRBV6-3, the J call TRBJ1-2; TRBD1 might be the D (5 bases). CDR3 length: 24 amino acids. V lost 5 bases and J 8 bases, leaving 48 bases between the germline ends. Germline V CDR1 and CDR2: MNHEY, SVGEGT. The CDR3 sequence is CASSHLNPQTQPLSVVVVDSGYTF. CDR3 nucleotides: TGTGCCAGCAGTCACCTGAATCCACAGACCCAGCCGCTCTCGGTTGTAGTGGTCGACAGCGGCTACACCTTC.

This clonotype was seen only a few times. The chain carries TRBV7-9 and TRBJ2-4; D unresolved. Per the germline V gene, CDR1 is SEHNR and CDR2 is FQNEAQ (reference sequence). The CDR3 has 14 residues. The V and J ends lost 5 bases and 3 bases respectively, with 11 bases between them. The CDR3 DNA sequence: TGTGCCAGCAGCGTCGTAGGGATCAAAAACATTCAGTACTTC. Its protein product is CASSVVGIKNIQYF.

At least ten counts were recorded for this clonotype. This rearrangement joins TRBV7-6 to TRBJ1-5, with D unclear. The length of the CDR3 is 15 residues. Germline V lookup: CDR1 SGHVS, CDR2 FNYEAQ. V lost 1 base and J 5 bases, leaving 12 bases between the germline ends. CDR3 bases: TGTGCCAGCAGCTTAGTGGGAGGGCTCGATCAGCCCCAGCATTTT. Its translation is CASSLVGGLDQPQHF.

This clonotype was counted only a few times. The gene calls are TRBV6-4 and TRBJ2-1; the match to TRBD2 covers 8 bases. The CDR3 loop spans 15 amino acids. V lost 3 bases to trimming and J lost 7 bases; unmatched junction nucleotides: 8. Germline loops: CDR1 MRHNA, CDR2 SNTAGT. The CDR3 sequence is CASSEGPGGLNEQFF. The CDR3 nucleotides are TGTGCCAGCAGTGAAGGCCCGGGGGGGCTGAATGAGCAGTTCTTC.

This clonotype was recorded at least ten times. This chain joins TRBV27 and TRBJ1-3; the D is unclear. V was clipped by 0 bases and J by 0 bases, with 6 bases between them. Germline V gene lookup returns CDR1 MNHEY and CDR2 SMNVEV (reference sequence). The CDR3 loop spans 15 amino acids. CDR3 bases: TGTGCCAGCAGTTTATCGGGGAGCTCTGGAAACACCATATATTTT. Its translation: CASSLSGSSGNTIYF.

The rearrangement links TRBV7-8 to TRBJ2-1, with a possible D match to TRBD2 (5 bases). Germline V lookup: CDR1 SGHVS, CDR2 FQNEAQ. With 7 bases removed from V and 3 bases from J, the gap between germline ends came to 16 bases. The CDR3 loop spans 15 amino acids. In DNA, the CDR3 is TGTGCCAGCACTCCGGAGGTGGGGTTCTACAATGAGCAGTTCTTC. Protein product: CASTPEVGFYNEQFF.

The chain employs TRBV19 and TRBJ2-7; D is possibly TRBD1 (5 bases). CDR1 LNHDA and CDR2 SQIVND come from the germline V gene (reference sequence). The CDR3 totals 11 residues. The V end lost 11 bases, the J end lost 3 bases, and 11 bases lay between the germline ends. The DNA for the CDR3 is TGTGCCCTGGTAGGGGTCTACGAGCAGTACTTC. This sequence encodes CALVGVYEQYF. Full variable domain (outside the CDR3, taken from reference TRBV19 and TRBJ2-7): DGGITQSPKYLFRKEGQNVTLSCEQNLNHDAMYWYRQDPGQGLRLIYYSQIVNDFQKGDIAEGYSVSREKKESFPLTVTSAQKNPTAFYLCALVGVYEQYFGPGTRLTVT.

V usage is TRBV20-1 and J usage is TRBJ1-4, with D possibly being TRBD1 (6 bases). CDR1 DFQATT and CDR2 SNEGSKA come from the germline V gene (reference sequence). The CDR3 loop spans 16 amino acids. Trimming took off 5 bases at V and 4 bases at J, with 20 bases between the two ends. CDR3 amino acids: CSAEARGTGVNEKLFF. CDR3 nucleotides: TGCAGTGCTGAAGCCAGGGGAACCGGAGTTAATGAAAAACTGTTTTTT.

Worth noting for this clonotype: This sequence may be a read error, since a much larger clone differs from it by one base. The CDR3 sequence is CASSFRDREGNEQFF. The CDR3, as DNA: TGTGCCAGCAGCTTCCGGGACAGGGAAGGGAATGAGCAGTTCTTC. The chain couples TRBV11-3 to TRBJ2-1, with 9 bases identical to TRBD1. Trimming took 3 bases from V and 7 from J; bases not matched to a gene: 7. This CDR3 region has 15 residues. Germline V gives CDR1 SGHNT, CDR2 YENEEA.